Presented here are 30 T cell receptor beta chains from one specimen sequenced in a study of blood T cell repertoires in COVID-19. The assay was immunoSEQ multiplex PCR, and TCRdb's table has in-frame clones only and misses some. Of about 90,000 clones listed, around 81% are singletons. The sequencing sample was made of peripheral blood. The origin of the receptors is a woman aged 70 to 79 with active or convalescent COVID-19.

This clone was observed a single time. The V gene is TRBV3-1 (or the pseudogene TRBV3-2), the J gene TRBJ2-5, with D possibly TRBD1 on 6 matching bases. V lost 2 bases, J lost 0 bases, and 10 bases lay in between. This CDR3 contains 15 residues. Looked up from germline, CDR1 is LGHDT and CDR2 is YNNKEL (reference sequence). The chain's CDR3 is CASSQIRGYQETQYF. The DNA for the CDR3 is TGTGCCAGCAGCCAAATCAGGGGCTACCAAGAGACCCAGTACTTC.

For the CDR3, the DNA is TGTGCCAGCAGCTTTCAGGGGCTAAGCGAGCAGTACTTC. Residues: CASSFQGLSEQYF. The J gene is TRBJ2-7, the V gene TRBV5-4, with a tentative D call TRBD1 (6 bases). The germline gives CDR1 SGHNT, CDR2 YYREEE (reference sequence). V shed 2 bases and J shed 6 bases, with 12 bases lying between them. The CDR3 sequence is 13 residues long.

The CDR3 sequence is CASSLQGSYNSPLHF. CDR3 coding DNA: TGTGCCAGCAGCTTACAGGGCTCCTATAATTCACCCCTCCACTTT. The V and J genes are TRBV7-9 and TRBJ1-6, with D perhaps matching TRBD1 (5 bases). Deletions cut 2 bases from V and 0 bases from J, with 5 bases between. This CDR3 region has 15 residues. The germline V gene encodes CDR1 SEHNR and CDR2 FQNEAQ (reference sequence). Together with reference TRBV7-9 and TRBJ1-6, the CDR3 gives the full variable domain: DTGVSQNPRHKITKRGQNVTFRCDPISEHNRLYWYRQTLGQGPEFLTYFQNEAQLEKSRLLSDRFSAERPKGSFSTLEIQRTEQGDSAMYLCASSLQGSYNSPLHFGNGTRLTVT.

The V call is TRBV19, the J call TRBJ1-6, with D possibly being TRBD1 (6 bases). This CDR3 region has 16 residues. The germline V gene encodes CDR1 LNHDA and CDR2 SQIVND (reference sequence). With 3 bases removed from V and 3 bases from J, the gap between germline ends came to 12 bases. The CDR3 nucleotides are TGTGCCAGTAGTATTCTACAGGGCGGCTATAATTCACCCCTCCACTTT. It encodes CASSILQGGYNSPLHF.

This clone has only one observation. This sequence joins TRBV5-1 and TRBJ2-3; 10 bases are a match to TRBD2. The V and J ends lost 4 bases and 4 bases, in that order; junction bases with no gene match: 9. Germline V gene data show CDR1 as SGHRS and CDR2 as YFSETQ. The CDR3 extends over 16 amino acids. CDR3 region: CASSVPLAGEADTQYF. The CDR3 coding sequence is TGCGCCAGCAGCGTGCCTCTAGCGGGGGAGGCAGATACGCAGTATTTT.

The chain couples TRBV6-5 to TRBJ1-2; the D is unclear. Trimming removed 0 bases from V and 1 base from J, with 9 bases in between. The CDR3 sequence is 15 residues long. Germline assignment: CDR1 MNHEY and CDR2 SVGAGI. The CDR3 coding sequence is TGTGCCAGCAGTTACTCAGCAGGACTTAACTATGGCTACACCTTC. Protein: CASSYSAGLNYGYTF.

This clone turned up a few times. This chain joins TRBV6-4 and TRBJ2-7; no clear D. This CDR3 has 15 residues. Germline V lookup: CDR1 MRHNA, CDR2 SNTAGT. V lost 5 bases, J lost 6 bases, and 20 bases lay in between. The CDR3 reads CASSPTPVSPAEQYF. The DNA for the CDR3 is TGTGCCAGCAGTCCTACCCCCGTTAGCCCCGCCGAGCAGTACTTC.

V gene TRBV27 combines with J gene TRBJ2-6; 9 nucleotides agree with TRBD1. The CDR3 has 19 residues. J gave up 0 bases and V 3 bases, and 9 bases lay outside the gene matches. Germline lookup yields CDR1 MNHEY and CDR2 SMNVEV (reference sequence). CDR3 sequence (DNA): TGTGCCAGCAGTTTTTCTACGACAGGGGGAACCTCTGGGGCCAACGTCCTGACTTTC. As protein: CASSFSTTGGTSGANVLTF.

The chain recombines TRBV19 with TRBJ1-1, with 9 bases aligning to TRBD1. Germline V CDR1 and CDR2: LNHDA, SQIVND (reference sequence). CDR3 length: 15 residues. The ends lost 3 bases at V and 6 bases at J; junction bases unmatched: 8. CDR3 region: CASSIGDRARAEAFF. The CDR3 nucleotides are TGTGCCAGTAGTATTGGGGACAGGGCAAGGGCTGAAGCTTTCTTT. Complete variable domain (other parts from reference TRBV19 and TRBJ1-1): DGGITQSPKYLFRKEGQNVTLSCEQNLNHDAMYWYRQDPGQGLRLIYYSQIVNDFQKGDIAEGYSVSREKKESFPLTVTSAQKNPTAFYLCASSIGDRARAEAFFGQGTRLTVV.

The V gene is TRBV2, the J gene TRBJ2-3, with D possibly matching TRBD1 (6 bases). The germline V gene has CDR1 SNHLY and CDR2 FYNNEI. V shed 6 bases and J shed 0 bases, with 19 bases lying between them. CDR3 length: 17 residues. The chain's CDR3 is CASSGGPGDISTDTQYF. The CDR3, as DNA: TGTGCCAGCAGCGGCGGACCTGGGGACATAAGCACAGATACGCAGTATTTT. The whole variable domain, filled in from reference TRBV2 and TRBJ2-3, reads EPEVTQTPSHQVTQMGQEVILRCVPISNHLYFYWYRQILGQKVEFLVSFYNNEISEKSEIFDDQFSVERPDGSNFTLKIRSTKLEDSAMYFCASSGGPGDISTDTQYFGPGTRLTVL.

This clone came up a few times. CDR3 bases: TGTGCCAGCAGCTTAGTCACAGGAACTGAAGCTTTCTTT. This codes for CASSLVTGTEAFF. The chain uses TRBV7-2 and TRBJ1-1; perhaps TRBD1 as D (5 bases). Germline V gene sequence: CDR1 SGHTA, CDR2 FQGNSA. This CDR3 is 13 amino acids long. Trimming took off 1 base at V and 5 bases at J, with 8 bases between the two ends. Full variable domain (missing parts from reference TRBV7-2 and TRBJ1-1): GAGVSQSPSNKVTEKGKDVELRCDPISGHTALYWYRQSLGQGLEFLIYFQGNSAPDKSGLPSDRFSAERTGGSVSTLTIQRTQQEDSAVYLCASSLVTGTEAFFGQGTRLTVV.

The rearrangement joins TRBV7-2 to TRBJ2-3; D is unclear. The ends were cut back, 2 bases at V and 0 bases at J, with 12 bases in the middle. Germline CDR1 is SGHTA and CDR2 is FQGNSA. The CDR3 spans 16 residues. Written as DNA, the CDR3 is TGTGCCAGCAGCTTACAAGCTCACCTTAGCACAGATACGCAGTATTTT. This codes for CASSLQAHLSTDTQYF.

The rearrangement links TRBV4-3 to TRBJ2-1; D is uncertain. V was trimmed by 2 bases and J by 10 bases, leaving 18 bases between them. This CDR3 spans 15 amino acids. The germline V gene encodes CDR1 LGHNA and CDR2 YSLEER. CDR3 residues: CASSQYVPSPGEQFF. The CDR3 DNA is TGCGCCAGCAGCCAATACGTACCCTCCCCCGGGGAGCAGTTCTTC.

This clone appeared a single time. V usage is TRBV6-6 and J usage is TRBJ2-5; D may be TRBD1 (6 bases). The CDR3 totals 13 residues. V was shortened by 6 bases and J by 6 bases, with 14 bases between the two germline ends. CDR1 and CDR2 (germline): MNHNY, SVGAGI (reference sequence). The CDR3 loop is CASSYQGFQTQYF. The CDR3 DNA reads as TGTGCCAGCAGCTACCAGGGGTTTCAGACCCAGTACTTC.

This chain connects TRBV6-5 to TRBJ2-1; 7 positions agree with TRBD1. Trimming at V came to 5 bases and at J to 6 bases, leaving 7 bases not matched to a gene. The CDR3 length is 14 residues. CDR1 is MNHEY and CDR2 is SVGAGI in the germline V gene. The CDR3 DNA reads TGTGCCAGCAGTACCCGGACAGGTACCAATGAGCAGTTCTTC. Amino acids: CASSTRTGTNEQFF.

The chain couples TRBV3-1 (or the pseudogene TRBV3-2) to TRBJ2-7; maybe TRBD2 (6 bases). CDR3 length equals 13 residues. Trimming removed 4 bases from V and 7 bases from J, with 14 bases in between. CDR1 and CDR2 (germline): LGHDT, YNNKEL (reference sequence). CDR3 residues: CASSPSHRGEQYF. The CDR3, as DNA: TGTGCCAGCAGCCCCTCCCATCGGGGGGAGCAGTACTTC.

V usage is TRBV28 and J usage is TRBJ1-5; 9 positions match TRBD1. The CDR3 has 15 residues. In germline, CDR1 is MDHEN, CDR2 SYDVKM. V dropped 8 bases and J dropped 7; count of bases not matched to a gene: 12. The CDR3 region is CASWAGDRASQPQHF. CDR3 nucleotides: TGTGCCAGCTGGGCGGGGGACAGGGCGAGCCAGCCCCAGCATTTT.

This clone was counted between two and nine times. The V and J genes are TRBV5-1 and TRBJ2-5; 9 nucleotides agree with TRBD2. V dropped 4 bases and J dropped 3; count of bases not matched to a gene: 7. Germline V gives CDR1 SGHRS, CDR2 YFSETQ. The length of the CDR3 is 15 residues. CDR3 nucleotides: TGCGCCAGCAGCCCCCGGCCTAGCGGGGAAGAGACCCAGTACTTC. Its translation is CASSPRPSGEETQYF. The full variable domain, completed using reference TRBV5-1 and TRBJ2-5, is KAGVTQTPRYLIKTRGQQVTLSCSPISGHRSVSWYQQTPGQGLQFLFEYFSETQRNKGNFPGRFSGRQFSNSRSEMNVSTLELGDSALYLCASSPRPSGEETQYFGPGTRLLVL.

The rearrangement uses TRBV5-5 and TRBJ2-5; 7 positions match TRBD1. Looked up from germline, CDR1 is SGHKS and CDR2 is YYEKEE (reference sequence). The CDR3 extends over 15 amino acids. The V and J ends lost 4 bases and 5 bases, in that order; junction bases with no gene match: 11. As DNA, the CDR3 is TGTGCCAGCAGCGCCGGGACAGTTGGGTTGGAGACCCAGTACTTC. It encodes CASSAGTVGLETQYF.

This chain uses TRBV13 with TRBJ1-3, with 9 bases fitting TRBD1. Unmatched junction bases numbered 2, after V lost 5 bases and J lost 0 bases. The CDR3 sequence is 15 residues long. The germline gives CDR1 PRHDT, CDR2 FYEKMQ (reference sequence). CDR3 sequence (DNA): TGTGCCAGCAGCACAGGGGGCAACTCTGGAAACACCATATATTTT. Translating gives CASSTGGNSGNTIYF. Combining the CDR3 with reference TRBV13 and TRBJ1-3 gives the whole variable domain AAGVIQSPRHLIKEKRETATLKCYPIPRHDTVYWYQQGPGQDPQFLISFYEKMQSDKGSIPDRFSAQQFSDYHSELNMSSLELGDSALYFCASSTGGNSGNTIYFGEGSWLTVV.

V is TRBV5-6 and J is TRBJ2-5; tentative D call: TRBD1 (5 bases). The germline V and J ends were trimmed by 4 bases and 5 bases, with 21 bases remaining between them. Germline-derived CDR1 and CDR2 are SGHDT and YYEEEE. CDR3 length: 16 amino acids. The CDR3 nucleotides read TGTGCCAGCAGCGCCCCGGACGCTGGGGCGAAGGAGACCCAGTACTTC. Translating it yields CASSAPDAGAKETQYF.

Regarding this clone: An end of the junction differs from the germline gene, which may be a read error. The chain couples TRBV4-2 to TRBJ1-5; tentative D call: TRBD1 (6 bases). Looked up from germline, CDR1 is LGHNA and CDR2 is YNFKEQ. This CDR3 has 12 amino acids. The CDR3 loop reads CASSQDSGQIYF. CDR3 in DNA: TGTGCCAGCAGCCAAGATTCCGGACAGATCTATTTT.

The rearrangement uses TRBV4-1 and TRBJ1-1; 8 positions match TRBD1. In germline, CDR1 is MGHRA, CDR2 YSYEKL. The V segment lost 3 bases and the J segment 0 bases; nucleotides outside the gene matches: 0. CDR3 length: 14 amino acids. DNA of the CDR3: TGCGCCAGCAGCCAGGGACAGGTGAACACTGAAGCTTTCTTT. Its protein product is CASSQGQVNTEAFF.

The rearrangement joins TRBV9 to TRBJ2-2, with TRBD2 matching 9 bases. CDR3 length: 16 amino acids. Germline V gene lookup returns CDR1 SGDLS and CDR2 YYNGEE. With 4 bases clipped from V and 3 bases from J, the junction kept 7 bases outside the gene matches. CDR3 in DNA: TGTGCCAGCAGCCCGAGCGGGGGGACTTACACCGGGGAGCTGTTTTTT. As protein: CASSPSGGTYTGELFF.

The V and J genes are TRBV7-9 and TRBJ2-7; D might be TRBD1 (6 bases). This CDR3 is built from 17 residues. The germline CDR1 and CDR2 sequences are SEHNR and FQNEAQ (reference sequence). V shed 5 bases and J shed 4 bases, with 24 bases lying between them. In DNA, the CDR3 is TGTGCCAGCAGCCCCCTTGGGGGCTATCGGGGAGATTACGAGCAGTACTTC. This encodes CASSPLGGYRGDYEQYF.

The rearrangement joins TRBV7-2 to TRBJ1-5; tentative D call: TRBD1 (6 bases). V dropped 2 bases and J dropped 2 bases, with 13 bases sitting between them. This CDR3 is built from 16 residues. Germline V gives CDR1 SGHTA, CDR2 FQGNSA. The DNA for the CDR3 is TGTGCCAGCAGCTTACGTCGGACAGAGGGCAATCAGCCCCAGCATTTT. Protein: CASSLRRTEGNQPQHF.

This clone was detected only once. This rearrangement joins TRBV5-1 to TRBJ2-2; possible D gene TRBD2, 5 bases. The CDR3 runs 16 residues. Germline V lookup: CDR1 SGHRS, CDR2 YFSETQ. V shed 4 bases and J shed 4 bases, with 17 bases lying between them. The CDR3 nucleotides read TGCGCCAGCAGCCCGACGCCGCTCGGGGTCACCGGGGAGCTGTTTTTT. Translation gives CASSPTPLGVTGELFF.

The rearrangement uses TRBV5-1 and TRBJ1-1, with 7 bases matching TRBD1. Germline V gene lookup returns CDR1 SGHRS and CDR2 YFSETQ. The CDR3 sequence is 15 residues long. The trim removed 4 bases at V and 3 bases at J, leaving 9 bases unmatched. The CDR3 reads CASSKDGQDDTEAFF. The CDR3 DNA reads TGCGCCAGCAGCAAGGATGGACAGGATGACACTGAAGCTTTCTTT.

This sequence joins TRBV7-2 and TRBJ2-5, with 7 bases lining up with TRBD1. The CDR3 sequence is 13 residues long. Germline-derived CDR1 and CDR2 are SGHTA and FQGNSA. J gave up 7 bases and V 4 bases, and 6 bases lay outside the gene matches. The CDR3 bases are TGTGCCAGCAGCTCACAGGGGTCCGGGACCCAGTACTTC. Translating gives CASSSQGSGTQYF. The whole variable domain, filled in from reference TRBV7-2 and TRBJ2-5, reads GAGVSQSPSNKVTEKGKDVELRCDPISGHTALYWYRQSLGQGLEFLIYFQGNSAPDKSGLPSDRFSAERTGGSVSTLTIQRTQQEDSAVYLCASSSQGSGTQYFGPGTRLLVL.

Only a few counts were recorded for this clone. This rearrangement joins TRBV18 to TRBJ2-7; D is possibly TRBD2 (6 bases). Trimming took off 0 bases at V and 4 bases at J, with 10 bases between the two ends. CDR1 and CDR2 (germline): KGHSH, LQKENI. CDR3 length equals 14 residues. The CDR3 coding sequence is TGTGCCAGCTCACCACCTAGTCGGGAGTACGAGCAGTACTTC. Translated: CASSPPSREYEQYF.